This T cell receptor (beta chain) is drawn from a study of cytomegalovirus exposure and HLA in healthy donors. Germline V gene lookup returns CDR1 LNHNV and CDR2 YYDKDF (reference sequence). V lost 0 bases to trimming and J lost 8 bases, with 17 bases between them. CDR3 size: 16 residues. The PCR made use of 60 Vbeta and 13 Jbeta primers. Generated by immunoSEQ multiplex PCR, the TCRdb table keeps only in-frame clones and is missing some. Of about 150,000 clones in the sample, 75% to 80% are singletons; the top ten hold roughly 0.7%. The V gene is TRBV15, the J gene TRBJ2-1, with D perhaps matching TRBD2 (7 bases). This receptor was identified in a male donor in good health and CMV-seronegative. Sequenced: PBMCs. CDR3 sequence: CATSRDGPGGGDEQFF. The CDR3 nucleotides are TGTGCCACCAGCAGAGATGGCCCGGGGGGCGGAGATGAGCAGTTCTTC.